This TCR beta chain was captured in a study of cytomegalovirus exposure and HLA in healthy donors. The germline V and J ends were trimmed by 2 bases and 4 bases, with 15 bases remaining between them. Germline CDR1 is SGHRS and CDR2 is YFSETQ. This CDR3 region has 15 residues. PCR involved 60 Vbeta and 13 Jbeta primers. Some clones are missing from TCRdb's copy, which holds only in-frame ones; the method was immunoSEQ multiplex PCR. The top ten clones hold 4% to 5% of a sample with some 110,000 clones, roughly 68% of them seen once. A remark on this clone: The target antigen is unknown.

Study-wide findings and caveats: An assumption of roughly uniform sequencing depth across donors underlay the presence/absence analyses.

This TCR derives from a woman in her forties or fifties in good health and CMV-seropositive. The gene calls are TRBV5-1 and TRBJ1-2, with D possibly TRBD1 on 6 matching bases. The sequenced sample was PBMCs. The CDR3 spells CASSFFNREGYGYTF. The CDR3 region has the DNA TGCGCCAGCAGCTTTTTTAACAGGGAGGGCTATGGCTACACCTTC.